This T cell receptor (beta chain) was retrieved from a study of T-cell memory formation after mild COVID-19. Turning to the study itself: TCR clusters were mostly donor specific.

Study observations and caveats: For second-wave clones that peaked at day 37, SARS-CoV-2 specificity went unverified. Cross-reactive memory apparently joined, as some responding clones appeared in pre-infection memory.

Comments on this clonotype: What it binds is unknown.

cDNA libraries for TCR alpha and TCR beta, carrying sample barcodes and UMIs, came from 5'RACE with constant-segment primers. In TCRdb, the 5' RACE reads were re-called with MiXCR into one record per CDR3 protein. Found here are roughly 400,000 distinct CDR3 sequences, around 24% of them singletons; the top ten hold about 8.7%. The CDR3 extends over 12 amino acids. The gene calls are TRBV12-3 or TRBV12-4 and TRBJ2-3, with 8 positions matching TRBD2. The sequenced sample was PBMCs or a T cell subset sorted from them (not recorded which). This clonotype was obtained from an adult woman who had mild COVID-19 (a few samples of this study predate the infection). Cell type and time point are not known. CDR3 nucleotide sequence: TGTAGCGCGGGGGGCCTGACAGATACGCAGTATTTT. Its translation: CSAGGLTDTQYF.